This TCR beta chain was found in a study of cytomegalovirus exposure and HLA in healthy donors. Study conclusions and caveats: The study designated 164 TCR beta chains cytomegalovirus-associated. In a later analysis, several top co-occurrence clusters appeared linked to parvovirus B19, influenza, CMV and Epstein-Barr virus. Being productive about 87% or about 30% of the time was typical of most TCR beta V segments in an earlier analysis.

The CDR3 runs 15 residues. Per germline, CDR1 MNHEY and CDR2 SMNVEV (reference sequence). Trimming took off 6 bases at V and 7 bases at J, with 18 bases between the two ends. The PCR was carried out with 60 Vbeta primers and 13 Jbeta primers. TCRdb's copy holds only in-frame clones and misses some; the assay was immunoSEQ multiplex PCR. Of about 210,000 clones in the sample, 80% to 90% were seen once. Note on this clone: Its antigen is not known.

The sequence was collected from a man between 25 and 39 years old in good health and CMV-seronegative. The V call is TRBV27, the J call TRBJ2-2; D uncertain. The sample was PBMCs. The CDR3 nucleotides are TGTGCCAGCAGCCTAGTGAGGAGTCGAGGCGGGGAGCTGTTTTTT. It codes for CASSLVRSRGGELFF.